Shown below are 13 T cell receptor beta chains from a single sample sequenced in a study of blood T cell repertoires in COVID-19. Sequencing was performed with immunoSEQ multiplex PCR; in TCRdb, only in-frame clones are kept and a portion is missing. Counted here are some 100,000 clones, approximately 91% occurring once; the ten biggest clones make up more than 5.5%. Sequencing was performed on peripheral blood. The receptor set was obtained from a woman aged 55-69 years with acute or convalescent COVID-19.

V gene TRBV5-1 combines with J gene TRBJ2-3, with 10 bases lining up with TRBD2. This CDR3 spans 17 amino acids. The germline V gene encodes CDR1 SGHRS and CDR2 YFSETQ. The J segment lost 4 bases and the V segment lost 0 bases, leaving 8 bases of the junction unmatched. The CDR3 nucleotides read TGCGCCAGCAGCTTGGCCGCTCTAGCGGGAGTTGCAGATACGCAGTATTTT. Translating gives CASSLAALAGVADTQYF.

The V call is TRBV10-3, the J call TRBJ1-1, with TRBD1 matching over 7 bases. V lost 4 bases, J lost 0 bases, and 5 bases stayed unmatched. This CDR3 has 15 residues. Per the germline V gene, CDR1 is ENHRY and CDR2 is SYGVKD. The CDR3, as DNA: TGTGCCATCAGTGTTGTGACAGGGATGAACACTGAAGCTTTCTTT. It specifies CAISVVTGMNTEAFF.

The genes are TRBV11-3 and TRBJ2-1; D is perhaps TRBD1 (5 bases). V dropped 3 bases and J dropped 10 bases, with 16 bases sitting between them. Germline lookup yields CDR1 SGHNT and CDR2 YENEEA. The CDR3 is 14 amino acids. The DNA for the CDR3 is TGTGCCAGCAGCTTGAATACAGGCTCTGGCGAGCAGTTCTTC. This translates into CASSLNTGSGEQFF.

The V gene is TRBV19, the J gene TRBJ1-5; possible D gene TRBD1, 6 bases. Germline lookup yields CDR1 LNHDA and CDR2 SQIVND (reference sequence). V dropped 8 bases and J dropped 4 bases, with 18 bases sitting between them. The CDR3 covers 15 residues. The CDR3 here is CASCCRGVQNQPQHF. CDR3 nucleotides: TGTGCCAGTTGCTGCAGGGGCGTTCAAAATCAGCCCCAGCATTTT.

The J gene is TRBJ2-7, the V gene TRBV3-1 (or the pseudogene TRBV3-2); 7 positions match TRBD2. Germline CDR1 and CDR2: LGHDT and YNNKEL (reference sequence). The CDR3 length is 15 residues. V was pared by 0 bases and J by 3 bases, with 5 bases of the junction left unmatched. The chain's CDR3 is CASSQELASGYEQYF. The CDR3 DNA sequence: TGTGCCAGCAGCCAAGAACTGGCTAGCGGCTACGAGCAGTACTTC.

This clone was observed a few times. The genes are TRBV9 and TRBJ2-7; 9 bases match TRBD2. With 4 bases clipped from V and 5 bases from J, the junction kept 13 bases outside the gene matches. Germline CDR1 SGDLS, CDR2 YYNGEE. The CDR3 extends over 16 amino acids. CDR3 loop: CASSRLAVGRSDEQYF. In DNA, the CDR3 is TGTGCCAGCAGCCGACTAGCGGTAGGGAGGAGCGACGAGCAGTACTTC.

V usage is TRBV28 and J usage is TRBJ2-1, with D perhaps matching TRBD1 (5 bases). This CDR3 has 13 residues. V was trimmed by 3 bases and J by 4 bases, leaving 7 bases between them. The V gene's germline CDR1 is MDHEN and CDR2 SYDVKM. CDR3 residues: CASSFDSYNEQFF. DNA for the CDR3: TGTGCCAGCAGTTTCGACAGTTACAATGAGCAGTTCTTC. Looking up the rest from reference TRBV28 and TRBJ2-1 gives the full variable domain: DVKVTQSSRYLVKRTGEKVFLECVQDMDHENMFWYRQDPGLGLRLIYFSYDVKMKEKGDIPEGYSVSREKKERFSLILESASTNQTSMYLCASSFDSYNEQFFGPGTRLTVL.

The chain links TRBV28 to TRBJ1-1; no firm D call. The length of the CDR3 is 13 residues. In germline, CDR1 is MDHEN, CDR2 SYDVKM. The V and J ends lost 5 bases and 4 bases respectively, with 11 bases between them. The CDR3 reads CASSEPRSTEAFF. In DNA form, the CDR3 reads TGTGCCAGCAGTGAACCCCGGAGCACTGAAGCTTTCTTT.

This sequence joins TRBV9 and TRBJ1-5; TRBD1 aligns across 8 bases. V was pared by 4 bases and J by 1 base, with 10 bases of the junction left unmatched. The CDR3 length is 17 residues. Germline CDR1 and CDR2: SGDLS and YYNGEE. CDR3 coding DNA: TGTGCCAGCAGCCCAAGATTCGGACAGGGCAGCAATCAGCCCCAGCATTTT. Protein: CASSPRFGQGSNQPQHF.

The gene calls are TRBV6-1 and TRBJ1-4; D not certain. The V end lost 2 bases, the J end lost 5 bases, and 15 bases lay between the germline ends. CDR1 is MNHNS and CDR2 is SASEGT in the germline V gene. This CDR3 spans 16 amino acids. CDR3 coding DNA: TGTGCCAGCAGTGAAACTTCGATGTTGGGCAATGAAAAACTGTTTTTT. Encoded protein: CASSETSMLGNEKLFF.

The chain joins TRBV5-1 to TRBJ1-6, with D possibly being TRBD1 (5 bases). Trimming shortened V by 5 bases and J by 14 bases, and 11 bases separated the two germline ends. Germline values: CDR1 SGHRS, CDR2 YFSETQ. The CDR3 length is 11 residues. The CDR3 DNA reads TGCGCCAGCAGGGAAACGGACACCCTCCACTTT. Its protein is CASRETDTLHF.

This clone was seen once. The CDR3 nucleotides read TGTGCCAGCAGCCAAGATGAGGCAAGCCGGAATGAGCAGTTCTTC. Translated: CASSQDEASRNEQFF. The genes are TRBV3-1 (or the pseudogene TRBV3-2) and TRBJ2-1; D is uncertain. Germline CDR1 and CDR2: LGHDT and YNNKEL (reference sequence). V lost 0 bases, J lost 7 bases, and 13 bases lay in between. CDR3 length equals 15 residues.

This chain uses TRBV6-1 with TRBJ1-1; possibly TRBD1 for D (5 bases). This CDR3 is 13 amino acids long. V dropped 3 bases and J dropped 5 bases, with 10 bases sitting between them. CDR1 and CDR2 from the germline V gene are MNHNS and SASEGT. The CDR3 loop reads CASSDDGATEAFF. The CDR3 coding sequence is TGTGCCAGCAGTGATGATGGGGCAACTGAAGCTTTCTTT.